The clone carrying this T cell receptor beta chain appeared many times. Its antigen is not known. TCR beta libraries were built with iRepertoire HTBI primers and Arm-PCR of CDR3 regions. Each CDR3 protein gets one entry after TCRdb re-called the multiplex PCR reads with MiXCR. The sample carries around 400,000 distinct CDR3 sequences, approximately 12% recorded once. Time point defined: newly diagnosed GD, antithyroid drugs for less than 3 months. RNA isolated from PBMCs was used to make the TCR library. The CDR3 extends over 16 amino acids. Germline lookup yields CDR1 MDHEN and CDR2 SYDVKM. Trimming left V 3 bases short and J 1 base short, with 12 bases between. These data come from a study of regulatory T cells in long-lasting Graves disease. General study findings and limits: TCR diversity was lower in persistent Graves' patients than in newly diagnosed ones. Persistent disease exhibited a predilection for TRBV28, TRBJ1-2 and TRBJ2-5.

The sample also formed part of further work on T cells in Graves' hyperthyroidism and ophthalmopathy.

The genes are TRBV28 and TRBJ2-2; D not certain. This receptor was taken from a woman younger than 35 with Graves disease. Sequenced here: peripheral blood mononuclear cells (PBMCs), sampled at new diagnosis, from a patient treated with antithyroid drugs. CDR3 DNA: TGTGCCAGCAGTTTCGAAACGAGTCGGAACACCGGGGAGCTGTTTTTT. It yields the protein CASSFETSRNTGELFF.